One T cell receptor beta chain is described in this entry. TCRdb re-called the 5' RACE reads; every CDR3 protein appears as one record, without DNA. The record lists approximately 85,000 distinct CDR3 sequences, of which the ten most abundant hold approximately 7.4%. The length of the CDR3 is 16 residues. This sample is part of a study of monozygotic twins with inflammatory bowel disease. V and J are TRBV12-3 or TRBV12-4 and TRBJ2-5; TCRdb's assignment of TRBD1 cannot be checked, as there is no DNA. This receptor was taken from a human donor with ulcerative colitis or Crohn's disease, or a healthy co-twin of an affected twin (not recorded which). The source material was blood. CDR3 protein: CASSLPPGQGKETQYF.